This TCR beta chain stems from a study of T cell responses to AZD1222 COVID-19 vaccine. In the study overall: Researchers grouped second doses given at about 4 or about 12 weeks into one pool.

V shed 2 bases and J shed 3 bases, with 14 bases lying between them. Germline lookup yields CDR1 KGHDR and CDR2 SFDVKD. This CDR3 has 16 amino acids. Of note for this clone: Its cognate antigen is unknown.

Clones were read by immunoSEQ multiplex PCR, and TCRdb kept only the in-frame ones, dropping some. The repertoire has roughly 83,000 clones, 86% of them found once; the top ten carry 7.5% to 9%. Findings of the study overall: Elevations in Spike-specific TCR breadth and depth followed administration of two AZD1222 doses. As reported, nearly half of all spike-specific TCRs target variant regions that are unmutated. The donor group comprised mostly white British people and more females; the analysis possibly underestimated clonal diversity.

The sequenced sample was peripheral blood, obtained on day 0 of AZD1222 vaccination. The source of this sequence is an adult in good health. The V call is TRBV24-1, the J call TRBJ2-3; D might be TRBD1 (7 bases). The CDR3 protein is CATSDSGGGATDTQYF. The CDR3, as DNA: TGTGCCACCAGTGATTCCGGAGGGGGCGCAACAGATACGCAGTATTTT.